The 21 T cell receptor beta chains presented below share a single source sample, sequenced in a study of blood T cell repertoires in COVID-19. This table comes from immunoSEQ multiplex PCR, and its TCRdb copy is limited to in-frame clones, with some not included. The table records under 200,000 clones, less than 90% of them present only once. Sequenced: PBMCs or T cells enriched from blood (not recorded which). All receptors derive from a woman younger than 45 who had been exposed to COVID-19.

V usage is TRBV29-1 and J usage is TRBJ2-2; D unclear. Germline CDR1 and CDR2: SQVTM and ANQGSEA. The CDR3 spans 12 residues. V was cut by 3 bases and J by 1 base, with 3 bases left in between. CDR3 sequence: CSVDKNTGELFF. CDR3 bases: TGCAGCGTTGATAAGAACACCGGGGAGCTGTTTTTT.

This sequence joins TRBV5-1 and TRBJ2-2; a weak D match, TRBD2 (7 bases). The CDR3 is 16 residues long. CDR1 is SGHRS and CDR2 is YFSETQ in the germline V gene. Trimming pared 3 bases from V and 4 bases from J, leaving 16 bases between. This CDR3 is CASSSNVRGRTGELFF. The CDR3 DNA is TGCGCCAGCAGCTCGAACGTGCGGGGGCGCACCGGGGAGCTGTTTTTT.

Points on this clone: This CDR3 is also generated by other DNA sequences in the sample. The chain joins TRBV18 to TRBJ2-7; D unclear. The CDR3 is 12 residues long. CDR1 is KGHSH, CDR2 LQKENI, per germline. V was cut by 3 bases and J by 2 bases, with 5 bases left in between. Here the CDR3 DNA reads TGTGCCAGCTCACCTCTACCCTACGAGCAGTACTTC. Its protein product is CASSPLPYEQYF. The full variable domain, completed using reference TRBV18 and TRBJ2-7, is NAGVMQNPRHLVRRRGQEARLRCSPMKGHSHVYWYRQLPEEGLKFMVYLQKENIIDESGMPKERFSAEFPKEGPSILRIQQVVRGDSAAYFCASSPLPYEQYFGPGTRLTVT.

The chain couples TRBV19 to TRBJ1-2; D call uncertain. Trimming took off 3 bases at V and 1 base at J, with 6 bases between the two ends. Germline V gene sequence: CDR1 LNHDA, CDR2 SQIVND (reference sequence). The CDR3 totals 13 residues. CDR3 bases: TGTGCCAGTAGTATCGGGATTAACTATGGCTACACCTTC. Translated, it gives CASSIGINYGYTF. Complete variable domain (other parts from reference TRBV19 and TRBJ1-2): DGGITQSPKYLFRKEGQNVTLSCEQNLNHDAMYWYRQDPGQGLRLIYYSQIVNDFQKGDIAEGYSVSREKKESFPLTVTSAQKNPTAFYLCASSIGINYGYTFGSGTRLTVV.

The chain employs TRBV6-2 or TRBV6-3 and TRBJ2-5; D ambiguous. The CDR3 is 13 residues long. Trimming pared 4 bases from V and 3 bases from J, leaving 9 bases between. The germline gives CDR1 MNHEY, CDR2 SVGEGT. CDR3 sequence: CASSLILKETQYF. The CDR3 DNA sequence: TGTGCCAGCAGTTTGATTCTAAAAGAGACCCAGTACTTC.

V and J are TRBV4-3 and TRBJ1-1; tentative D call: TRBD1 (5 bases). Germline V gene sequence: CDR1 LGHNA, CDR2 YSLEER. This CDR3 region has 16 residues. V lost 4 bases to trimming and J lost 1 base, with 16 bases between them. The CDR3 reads CASSPHRQLTNTEAFF. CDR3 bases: TGCGCCAGCAGCCCGCACAGACAGCTTACGAACACTGAAGCTTTCTTT.

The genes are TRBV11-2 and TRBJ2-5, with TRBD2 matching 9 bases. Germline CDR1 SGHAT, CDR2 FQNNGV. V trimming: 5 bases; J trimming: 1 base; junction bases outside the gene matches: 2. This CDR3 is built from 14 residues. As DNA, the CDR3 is TGTGCCAGCAGCCCTAGCGGGGTCCAAGAGACCCAGTACTTC. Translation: CASSPSGVQETQYF.

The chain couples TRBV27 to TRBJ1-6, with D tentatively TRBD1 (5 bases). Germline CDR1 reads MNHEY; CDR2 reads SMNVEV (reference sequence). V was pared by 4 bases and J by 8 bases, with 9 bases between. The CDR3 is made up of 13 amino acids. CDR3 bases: TGTGCCAGCAGTTCTCCCAGGGATTCACCCCTCCACTTT. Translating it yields CASSSPRDSPLHF.

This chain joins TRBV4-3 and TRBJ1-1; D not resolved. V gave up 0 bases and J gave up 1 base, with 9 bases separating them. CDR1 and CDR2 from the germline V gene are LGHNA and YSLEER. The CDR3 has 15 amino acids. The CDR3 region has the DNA TGCGCCAGCAGCCAAGATCCCGGGGAGAACACTGAAGCTTTCTTT. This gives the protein CASSQDPGENTEAFF.

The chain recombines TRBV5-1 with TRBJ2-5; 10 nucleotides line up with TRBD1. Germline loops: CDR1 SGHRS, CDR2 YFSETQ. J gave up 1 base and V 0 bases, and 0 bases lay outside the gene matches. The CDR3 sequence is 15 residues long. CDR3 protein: CASSLGTGGQETQYF. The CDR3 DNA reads TGCGCCAGCAGCTTGGGGACAGGGGGCCAAGAGACCCAGTACTTC.

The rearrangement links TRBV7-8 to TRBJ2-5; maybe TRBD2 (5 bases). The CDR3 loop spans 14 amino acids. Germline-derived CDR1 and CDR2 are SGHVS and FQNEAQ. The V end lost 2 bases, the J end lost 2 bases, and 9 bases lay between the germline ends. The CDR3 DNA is TGTGCCAGCAGCTTATGGGCGGGTCAAGAGACCCAGTACTTC. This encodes CASSLWAGQETQYF.

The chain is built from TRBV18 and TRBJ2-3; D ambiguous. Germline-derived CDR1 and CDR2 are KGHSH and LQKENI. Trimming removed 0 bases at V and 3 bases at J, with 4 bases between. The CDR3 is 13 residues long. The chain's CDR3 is CASSPPGTDTQYF. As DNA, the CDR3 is TGTGCCAGCTCACCACCCGGGACAGATACGCAGTATTTT.

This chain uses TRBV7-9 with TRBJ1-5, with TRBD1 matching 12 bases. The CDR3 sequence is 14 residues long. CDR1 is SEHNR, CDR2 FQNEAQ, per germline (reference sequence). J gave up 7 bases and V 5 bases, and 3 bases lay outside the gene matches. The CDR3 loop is CASSPGTGGQPQHF. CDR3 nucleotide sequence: TGTGCCAGCAGCCCCGGGACAGGGGGCCAGCCCCAGCATTTT.

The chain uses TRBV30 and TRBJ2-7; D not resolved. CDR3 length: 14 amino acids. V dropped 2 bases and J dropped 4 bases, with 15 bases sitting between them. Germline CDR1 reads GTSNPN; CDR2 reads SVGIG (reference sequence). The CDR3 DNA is TGTGCCTGGAGTTTCCGGGTCAGATCTTACGAGCAGTACTTC. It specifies CAWSFRVRSYEQYF.

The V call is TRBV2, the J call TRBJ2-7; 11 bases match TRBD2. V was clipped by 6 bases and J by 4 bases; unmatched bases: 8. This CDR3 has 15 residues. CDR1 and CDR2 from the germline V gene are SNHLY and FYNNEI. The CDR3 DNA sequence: TGTGCCAGCAGACCTACTAGCGGGGGTTCTTACGAGCAGTACTTC. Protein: CASRPTSGGSYEQYF.

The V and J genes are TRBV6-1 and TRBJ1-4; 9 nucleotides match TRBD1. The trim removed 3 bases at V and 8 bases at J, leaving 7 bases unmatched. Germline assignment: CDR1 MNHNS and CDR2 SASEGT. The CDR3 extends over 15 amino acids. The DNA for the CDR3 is TGTGCCAGCAGTGACGCGACAGGGGGGATAGAAAAACTGTTTTTT. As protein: CASSDATGGIEKLFF.

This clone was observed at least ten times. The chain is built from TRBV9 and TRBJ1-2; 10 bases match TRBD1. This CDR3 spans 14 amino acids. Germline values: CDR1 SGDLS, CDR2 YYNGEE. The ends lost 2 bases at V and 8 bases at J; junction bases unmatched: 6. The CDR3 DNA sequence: TGTGCCAGCAGCGTGACAGGGGGCGCGGGGGGCTACACCTTC. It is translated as CASSVTGGAGGYTF.

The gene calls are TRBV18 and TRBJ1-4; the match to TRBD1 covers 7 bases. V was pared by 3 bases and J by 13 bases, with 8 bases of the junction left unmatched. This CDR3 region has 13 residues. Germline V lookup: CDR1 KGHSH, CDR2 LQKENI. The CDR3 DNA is TGTGCCAGCTCACCTAGGGGGCTTGGCACACTGTTTTTT. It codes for CASSPRGLGTLFF.

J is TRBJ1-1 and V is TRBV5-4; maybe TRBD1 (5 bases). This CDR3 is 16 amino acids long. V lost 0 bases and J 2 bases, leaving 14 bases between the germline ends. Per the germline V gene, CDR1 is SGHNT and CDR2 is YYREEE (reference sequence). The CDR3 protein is CASSLGAGRGNTEAFF. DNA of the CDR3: TGTGCCAGCAGCTTGGGCGCGGGACGGGGAAACACTGAAGCTTTCTTT.

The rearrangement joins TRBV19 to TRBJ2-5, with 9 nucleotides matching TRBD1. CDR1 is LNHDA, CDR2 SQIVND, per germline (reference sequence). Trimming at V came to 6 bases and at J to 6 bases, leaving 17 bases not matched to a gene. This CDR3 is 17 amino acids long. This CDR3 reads CASSRSFLGQGLKTQYF. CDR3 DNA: TGTGCCAGTAGCAGATCTTTTTTGGGACAGGGTTTGAAGACCCAGTACTTC.

CDR3 DNA: TGCGCCAGCAGCCAAGTTCCCACTAGCGGGGATACGCAGTATTTT. It encodes CASSQVPTSGDTQYF. This chain connects TRBV4-1 to TRBJ2-3; 9 positions match TRBD2. Germline V gene lookup returns CDR1 MGHRA and CDR2 YSYEKL. V was clipped by 1 base and J by 6 bases; unmatched bases: 5. This CDR3 contains 15 residues.